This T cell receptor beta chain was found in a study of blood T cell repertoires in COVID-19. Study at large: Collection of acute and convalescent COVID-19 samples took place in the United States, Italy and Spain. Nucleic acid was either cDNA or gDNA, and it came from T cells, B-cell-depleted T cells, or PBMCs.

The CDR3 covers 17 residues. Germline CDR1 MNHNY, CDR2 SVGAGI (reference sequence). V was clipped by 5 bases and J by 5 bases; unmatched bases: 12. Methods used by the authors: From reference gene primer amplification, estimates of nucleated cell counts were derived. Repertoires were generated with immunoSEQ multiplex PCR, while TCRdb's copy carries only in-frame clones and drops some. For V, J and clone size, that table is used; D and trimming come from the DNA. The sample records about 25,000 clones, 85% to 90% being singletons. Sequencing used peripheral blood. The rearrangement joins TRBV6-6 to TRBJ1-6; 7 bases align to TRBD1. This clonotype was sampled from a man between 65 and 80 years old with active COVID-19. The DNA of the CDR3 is TGTGCCAGCAGTCGATGGGACAGTCCGGACCATAATTCACCCCTCCACTTT. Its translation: CASSRWDSPDHNSPLHF.